This TCR beta chain was captured in a study of monozygotic twins with inflammatory bowel disease (dated by TCRdb to about 2019). About the full investigation: In total, 28 monozygotic twin pairs made up the full study: 19 Danish pairs, all IBD-discordant, plus nine German pairs, of which four were IBD-concordant and five were IBD-discordant. The search for disease-associated traits relied mainly on comparing IBD patients with their genetically identical healthy co-twins within discordant pairs. Each individual had, on average, about 151 000 unique TCRalpha sequences and 181 000 unique TCRbeta sequences available for analysis.

Study-level results and caveats: A decrease in TCRbeta repertoire diversity, as measured by inverse Simpson index, was observed in IBD patients compared with their healthy co-twins. Compared with healthy twins, IBD patients had fewer clonotypes in common with other individuals, a difference most pronounced in patients showing signs of disease activity. Because patients received different immunosuppressive treatments, the repertoires may have picked up extra background noise and variability between individuals. Different T cell subtypes could not be distinguished in the analysis. No single strong signal or clonotype linked to IBD turned up in the results, so the idea that one exists was not supported. Repertoire similarity did not differ between concordant and discordant twins, which could be due to limited statistical power.

In the case of this clonotype: The target of this receptor is not known.

The library came from 5' RACE. Each TCR library was prepared from roughly 3,800 ng of total RNA. For each sample, cDNA was synthesized in eight separate reactions using SMARTScribe reverse transcriptase. During cDNA synthesis, template switching introduced unique molecular identifiers that contained a 6-nucleotide sample barcode. Amplification of TCRalpha and TCRbeta cDNA involved two nested PCRs of approximately 16 and 10 cycles, and each PCR was followed by bead purification. Before amplification, the cDNA was both treated with uracil DNA-glycosylase and purified with the QIAquick PCR purification kit. In the second PCR, Illumina TruSeq-compatible adapters and sample-specific barcodes were added. TapeStation and Qubit were used to check library quality and concentration, and 4 to 6.5 ng of each library went into the pool. Sequencing of pooled libraries was carried out on an Illumina HiSeq2500 single-index Rapid Run using 2 x 100 bp reads and custom sequencing primers. Regarding the original processing steps: PCR and sequencing errors were corrected by UMI-based consensus assembly using MiGEC version 1.2.6. MiXCR version 2.1.1 was used for V(D)J alignment, clonotype assembly and CDR3 extraction. Normalisation of gene usage, clonotype sharing and MAIT/NKT TCR abundance was achieved by analysing the top 1000, 10 000 and 20 000 clonotypes per sample. After downsampling to 27 000 UMIs, diversity was calculated as the inverse Simpson index using the vegan R package. Paired Mann-Whitney U tests on discordant twin pairs were used, with Benjamini-Hochberg multiple-testing correction. Through TCRdb reprocessing, the reads give one entry per CDR3 protein sequence; DNA is omitted. The V and J calls come from TCRdb's annotation, not from the publication. The sample's table covers 300,000 to 400,000 distinct CDR3 sequences. The ten largest clones capture approximately 2% of the sample.

The CDR3 contains 16 residues, cysteine and phenylalanine counted. No coding sequence is recorded. The germline V gene (reference sequence) specifies DFQATT as CDR1 and SNEGSKA as CDR2. From each donor, an approximately 2.4 ml peripheral blood sample was drawn into PAXgene tubes and stored at -80 degrees C. Without any T cell sorting, total RNA was extracted from whole blood using the PAXgene blood miRNA kit on an automated QIAcube. Peripheral blood from monozygotic twin pairs who were concordant or discordant for inflammatory bowel disease underwent deep TCRalpha and TCRbeta repertoire profiling using unique molecular barcoding. For every twin pair, smoking habits were documented, and each individual was categorised as a current, former or never smoker.

This chain joins TRBV20-1 to TRBJ1-1. This receptor was obtained from a human donor with ulcerative colitis or Crohn's disease, or a healthy co-twin of an affected twin (not recorded which). Sequences were obtained from blood. CDR3 sequence: CSASFVDTSLGTEAFF.